By share of the sample, the clone carrying this TCR beta chain is medium-sized. Its antigen remains unknown. The sample belongs to a study of tumour-infiltrating T cells in Burkitt lymphoma. For the study at large: This cohort included all epidemiological subtypes of Burkitt lymphoma. Overall and progression-free survival were predicted by productive clonality.

Study-wide findings and caveats: Public clonotypes, several, appeared across numerous Burkitt lymphoma patients.

Profiled with immunoSEQ multiplex PCR; TCRdb holds only in-frame clones, not every one. The profile shows around 2,500 clones, around 15% of them singletons. This CDR3 contains 14 residues. V was trimmed by 4 bases and J by 7 bases, leaving 16 bases between them. The germline gives CDR1 ENHRY, CDR2 SYGVKD. The sequencing input was tumor tissue. This sequence joins TRBV10-3 and TRBJ1-2; weak D call: TRBD1 (6 bases). The source of this sequence is a human donor with Burkitt lymphoma. The CDR3 loop reads CAISGGPVLAGYTF. DNA for the CDR3: TGTGCCATCAGTGGGGGGCCGGTCCTGGCTGGCTACACCTTC.